This T cell receptor beta chain is from a study of blood T cell repertoires in COVID-19. V was clipped by 2 bases and J by 3 bases; unmatched bases: 2. Germline-derived CDR1 and CDR2 are SGHTA and FQGNSA. The CDR3 length is 15 residues. The repertoire was sequenced with immunoSEQ multiplex PCR; TCRdb's copy has only in-frame clones and lacks some. The table includes a few hundred thousand clones, around 90% detected once. The chain carries TRBV7-2 and TRBJ2-3, with 10 bases fitting TRBD2. The TCR was taken from a young woman with COVID-19, enrolled during active disease. Sequencing input: peripheral blood. CDR3 sequence: CASSLSGRGTDTQYF. For the CDR3, the DNA is TGTGCCAGCAGCTTAAGCGGGAGGGGGACAGATACGCAGTATTTT.